The clone carrying this TCR beta chain was picked up a small number of times. As yet, its antigen is unknown. These data originate in a study of blood T cells in healthy people across ages. The germline V gene has CDR1 SGHTA and CDR2 FQGNSA. Losses at the gene ends were 5 bases for V and 2 bases for J; bases not matched to a gene: 9. CDR3 length equals 16 residues. For the second PCR, which ran for roughly 6 to 12 cycles, a sample-barcoded 5' primer and a J-beta primer mix were used. TCRdb processed the 5' RACE reads anew with MiXCR; each CDR3 protein has one entry. The data contain approximately 760,000 distinct CDR3 sequences, 20% to 25% of them singletons. Study results and limitations: Because sorting was not performed, PBMCs prevented conclusive naive versus antigen-experienced comparison.

These data are also associated with another study on T cells of mothers and their children. In that study: A few healthy Caucasian mothers and their six children were the donors. A second PCR was performed with the M1S primer. This primer added sample barcodes and 2-4 random nucleotides. Related pairs of mothers and children showed slightly higher, non-significant overlap versus unrelated pairs.

The clonotype was recovered from a boy aged 5-17 years in good health. The chain joins TRBV7-2 to TRBJ2-3; TRBD1 matches 8 bases. The sample was blood. The CDR3 coding sequence is TGTGCCAGCAGCCCAGGGGGCAGCCCATACACAGATACGCAGTATTTT. This translates into CASSPGGSPYTDTQYF.